A single TCR beta chain is shown here with its context. Sequencing used immunoSEQ multiplex PCR; TCRdb keeps in-frame clones, though not all of them. In the table there are tens of thousands of clones, roughly 85% of which are singletons. These data belong to a study of OX40 agonist ivuxolimab in advanced cancers. V shed 8 bases and J shed 1 base, with 13 bases lying between them. This CDR3 is built from 13 residues. CDR1 and CDR2 (germline): SQVTM, ANQGSEA. This receptor was taken from an adult with an advanced solid tumor such as melanoma, head and neck, liver or kidney cancer. The sample consisted of CD4+ or CD8+ T cells sorted from blood, taken in a trial of the OX40 agonist ivuxolimab. This rearrangement joins TRBV29-1 to TRBJ2-3; D remains ambiguous. CDR3 in DNA: TGCAGCCCCCGCTTAACTGGCACAGATACGCAGTATTTT. Its translation is CSPRLTGTDTQYF.